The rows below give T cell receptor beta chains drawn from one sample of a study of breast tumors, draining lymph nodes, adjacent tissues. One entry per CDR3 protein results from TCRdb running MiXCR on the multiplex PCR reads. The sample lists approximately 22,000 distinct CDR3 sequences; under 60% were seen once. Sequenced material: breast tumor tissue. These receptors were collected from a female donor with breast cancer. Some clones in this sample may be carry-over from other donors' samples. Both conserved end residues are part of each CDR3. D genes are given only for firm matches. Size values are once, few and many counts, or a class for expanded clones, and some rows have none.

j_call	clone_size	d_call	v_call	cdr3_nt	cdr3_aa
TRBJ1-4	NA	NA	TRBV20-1	TGCAGTGCTCAAGGGGACCGGGGAGGTGAAAAACTGTTTTTT	CSAQGDRGGEKLFF
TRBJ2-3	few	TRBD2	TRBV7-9	TGTGCCAGCAGCTCGGGACTAGCGGGTAGTCGGACAGATACGCAGTATTTT	CASSSGLAGSRTDTQYF
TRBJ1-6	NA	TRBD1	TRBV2	TGTGCCAGCACCCTCAGACGGGACAGGGGTTCACCCCTCCACTTT	CASTLRRDRGSPLHF
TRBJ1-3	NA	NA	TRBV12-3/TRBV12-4	TGTGCCAGCAGTTTGGCGATACCCGGAAACACCATATATTTT	CASSLAIPGNTIYF
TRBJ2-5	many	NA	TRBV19	TGTGCCAGTAGTCCTTGGGGTACAGAGACCCAGTACTTC	CASSPWGTETQYF
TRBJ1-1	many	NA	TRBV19	TGTGCCAGTAGTATAGTTGGGAATGCGAACACTGAAGCTTTCTTT	CASSIVGNANTEAFF
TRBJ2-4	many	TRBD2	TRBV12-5	TGTGCTAGTGGTGACGGGACTAGCGCCAAAAACATTCAGTACTTC	CASGDGTSAKNIQYF
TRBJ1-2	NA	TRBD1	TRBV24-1	TGTGCCACCAGTGCTGTTGGACAGGGTGGCTATGGCTACACCTTC	CATSAVGQGGYGYTF
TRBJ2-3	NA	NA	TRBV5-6	TGTGCCAGCAGCTTGGGAGTAGGTATTGATACGCAGTATTTT	CASSLGVGIDTQYF
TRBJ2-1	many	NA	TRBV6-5	TGTGCCAGCAGTCACTCGAAATCTACGGGACACTCCTACAATGAGCAGTTCTTC	CASSHSKSTGHSYNEQFF
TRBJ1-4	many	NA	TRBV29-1	TGCAGCGTTGAAGAAAGGTTACGTCCTGGGGCTAATGAAAAACTGTTTTTT	CSVEERLRPGANEKLFF
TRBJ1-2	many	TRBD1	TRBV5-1	TGCGCCAGCAGCTCATTCGGACAGGAGAACTATGGCTACACCTTC	CASSSFGQENYGYTF
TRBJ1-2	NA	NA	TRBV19	TGTGCCAGTAGGGCAGGCTTGAGCTACACCTTC	CASRAGLSYTF
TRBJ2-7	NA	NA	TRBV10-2	TGCGCCAGCAGCTCGTTAGTCACCTACGAGCAGTACTTC	CASSSLVTYEQYF
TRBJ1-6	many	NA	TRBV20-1	TGCAGTGCTAGCCTAAAAACAGGGTCGGCTTCCCCCCTCCACTTT	CSASLKTGSASPLHF
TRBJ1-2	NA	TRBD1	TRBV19	TGTGCCAGTAGTATCGGGCAGGGGGCTAACTATGGCTACACCTTC	CASSIGQGANYGYTF
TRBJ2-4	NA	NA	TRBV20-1	TGCAGCGCTAGGATCCCTAGTTTAGACATTCAGTACTTC	CSARIPSLDIQYF
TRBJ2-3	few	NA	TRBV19	TGTGCCAGTAATGACGGGGGAAAGGTTGCGCAGTATTTT	CASNDGGKVAQYF
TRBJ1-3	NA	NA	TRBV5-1	TGCGCCAGCAGCTTGGGTTCAGGGTTTATGAACACCATATATTTT	CASSLGSGFMNTIYF
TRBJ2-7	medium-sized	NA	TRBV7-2	TGTGCCAGCAGGCCAGGTGGCGGCTCCTACGAGCAGTACTTC	CASRPGGGSYEQYF
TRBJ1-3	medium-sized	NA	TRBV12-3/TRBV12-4	TGTGCCAGCAGTTTAGATCCGGGGGTCTCTGGAAACACCATATATTTT	CASSLDPGVSGNTIYF
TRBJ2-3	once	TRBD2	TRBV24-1	TGTGCCACCAGTGCGGATGGGCTAGCGGGGGGAGATACGCAGTATTTT	CATSADGLAGGDTQYF
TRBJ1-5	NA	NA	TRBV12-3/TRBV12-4	TGTGCCAGCAGTTTATCGGACCTGATCGGTCAGCCCCAGCATTTT	CASSLSDLIGQPQHF
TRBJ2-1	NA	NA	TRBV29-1	TGCAGCGCCGCGGCGGGGCCGAGCTCCTACGATGAGCAGCTCTTC	CSAAAGPSSYDEQLF
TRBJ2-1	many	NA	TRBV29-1	TGCAGCGTATCAAGTCCTCTGGATGAGCAGTTCTTC	CSVSSPLDEQFF
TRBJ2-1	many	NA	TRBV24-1	TGTGCCACGAAGCCTGGTTTTGGGCACCCAGCAGGAGAGCAGTTCTTC	CATKPGFGHPAGEQFF
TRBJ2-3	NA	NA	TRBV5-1	TGCGCCAGCAGCTCCGGGGGAGACACAGACACGCAGTATTTT	CASSSGGDTDTQYF
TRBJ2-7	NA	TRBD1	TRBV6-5	TGTGCCAGCAGTCCAGACTGGGGGACAGGGCTCGAGCAGTACTTC	CASSPDWGTGLEQYF
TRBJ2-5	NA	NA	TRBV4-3	TGCGCCAGCAGCCAAGAGAACAGGGGAGGTGAGACCCAGTACTTC	CASSQENRGGETQYF
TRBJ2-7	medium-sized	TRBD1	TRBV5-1	TGCGCCAGCAGCCCCAGACAGGGGCGCTCCTACGAGCAGTACTTC	CASSPRQGRSYEQYF
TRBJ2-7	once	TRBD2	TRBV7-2	TGTGCCAGCAGCTTAGGTCTAGCGGGGCCCTACGAGCAGTACTTC	CASSLGLAGPYEQYF
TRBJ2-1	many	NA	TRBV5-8	TGTGCCAGCAGCTTGATTGGGGAGCAGTTCTTC	CASSLIGEQFF
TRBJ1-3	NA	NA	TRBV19	TGTGCCAGTAGTATTCAAGGGGCGGCTGGAAACACCATATATTTT	CASSIQGAAGNTIYF